Following are 23 T cell receptor beta chains from one sample sequenced in a study of T-cell reconstitution after alpha-beta-depleted transplantation in children. Preparation of the TCRbeta library involved a method that used unique molecular identifiers. TCRdb re-called the PCR reads through MiXCR, storing one row per CDR3 protein. The data contain nearly 400,000 distinct CDR3 sequences, approximately 20% of them seen just once; the ten biggest clones take up around 4%. The starting material was PBMCs from the stem cell graft donor, obtained from the stem cell graft. All receptors derive from a human donor who donated a stem cell graft to a child with acute myeloid leukemia.

In this sample, this clonotype turned up many times. The chain links TRBV5-1 to TRBJ2-7; D is uncertain. The CDR3 is 14 amino acids. Germline assignment: CDR1 SGHRS and CDR2 YFSETQ. The V and J ends lost 0 bases and 0 bases respectively, with 7 bases between them. CDR3 residues: CASSLGVSSYEQYF. CDR3 DNA: TGCGCCAGCAGCTTGGGTGTTAGCTCCTACGAGCAGTACTTC.

This chain connects TRBV27 to TRBJ2-2; D remains ambiguous. The CDR3 runs 17 residues. Trimming removed 3 bases from V and 0 bases from J, with 14 bases in between. Germline V gene sequence: CDR1 MNHEY, CDR2 SMNVEV (reference sequence). CDR3 in DNA: TGTGCCAGCAGTTTTCTTTTGAAGTTCGCGAACACCGGGGAGCTGTTTTTT. This sequence encodes CASSFLLKFANTGELFF.

Many counts were recorded for this clonotype. The rearrangement joins TRBV9 to TRBJ2-1, with 9 bases aligning to TRBD2. The CDR3 has 15 residues. V trimming: 4 bases; J trimming: 8 bases; junction bases outside the gene matches: 10. The V gene's germline CDR1 is SGDLS and CDR2 YYNGEE. The CDR3 protein is CASSRPLAGRDEQFF. CDR3 DNA: TGTGCCAGCAGCCGGCCCCTAGCGGGAAGGGATGAGCAGTTCTTC.

In this sample, this clonotype turned up a few times. The genes are TRBV7-6 and TRBJ2-3, with 16 bases fitting TRBD2. V was clipped by 8 bases and J by 2 bases; unmatched bases: 10. From germline, CDR1 is SGHVS and CDR2 FNYEAQ. This CDR3 is 18 amino acids long. The CDR3 DNA reads TGTGCCAGCTCCCCCGGGACTAGCGGGAGGGCCCACACAGATACGCAGTATTTT. It encodes CASSPGTSGRAHTDTQYF.

This chain connects TRBV20-1 to TRBJ2-3, with 11 positions matching TRBD2. Unmatched junction bases numbered 9, after V lost 3 bases and J lost 4 bases. Germline lookup yields CDR1 DFQATT and CDR2 SNEGSKA (reference sequence). The CDR3 spans 16 residues. Written as DNA, the CDR3 is TGCAGTGCTAGCTCAATACTAGCGGGAGTGGCAGATACGCAGTATTTT. Its translation: CSASSILAGVADTQYF.

This clonotype was observed a handful of times. The chain employs TRBV4-2 and TRBJ2-5; D might be TRBD2 (7 bases). Per germline, CDR1 LGHNA and CDR2 YNFKEQ. The CDR3 spans 16 residues. Trimming shortened V by 3 bases and J by 5 bases, and 19 bases separated the two germline ends. CDR3 DNA: TGTGCCAGCAGCCACGAGGGGGGGAGGGGACGGGAGACCCAGTACTTC. This translates into CASSHEGGRGRETQYF.

The rearrangement links TRBV4-3 to TRBJ2-5, with 8 bases identical to TRBD1. The V segment lost 0 bases and the J segment 5 bases; nucleotides outside the gene matches: 5. From germline, CDR1 is LGHNA and CDR2 YSLEER. The length of the CDR3 is 15 residues. This CDR3 reads CASSQDTGGGETQYF. The DNA for the CDR3 is TGCGCCAGCAGCCAAGATACAGGGGGTGGGGAGACCCAGTACTTC.

The chain is built from TRBV15 and TRBJ2-1; 7 nucleotides agree with TRBD1. J was trimmed by 6 bases and V by 0 bases; bases with no gene match: 5. Germline V gene sequence: CDR1 LNHNV, CDR2 YYDKDF (reference sequence). There are 15 residues in the CDR3. The CDR3 protein is CATSRDRGTVNEQFF. CDR3 DNA sequence: TGTGCCACCAGCAGAGATCGAGGGACAGTCAATGAGCAGTTCTTC.

The chain carries TRBV12-3 or TRBV12-4 and TRBJ1-1, with a weak D call TRBD1 (6 bases). The CDR3 totals 15 residues. Trimming cost V 3 bases and J 4 bases, with 15 bases left between them. CDR3 sequence: CASSFLQGLGTEAFF. In DNA, the CDR3 is TGTGCCAGCAGTTTTCTACAGGGCTTGGGCACTGAAGCTTTCTTT.

This clonotype was found a few times. The chain employs TRBV4-1 and TRBJ2-5, with D possibly TRBD2 on 5 matching bases. Germline-derived CDR1 and CDR2 are MGHRA and YSYEKL. The CDR3 is 14 amino acids. V was cut by 0 bases and J by 4 bases, with 9 bases left in between. This chain's CDR3 is CASSQELAPETQYF. The CDR3, as DNA: TGCGCCAGCAGCCAAGAGCTAGCCCCAGAGACCCAGTACTTC.

This clonotype turned up a few times. The chain has TRBV5-1 and TRBJ2-1, with 12 nucleotides matching TRBD2. Per the germline V gene, CDR1 is SGHRS and CDR2 is YFSETQ. This CDR3 has 15 amino acids. The J segment lost 6 bases and the V segment lost 2 bases, leaving 3 bases of the junction unmatched. The CDR3 is CASSFASGRVNEQFF. In nucleotides, the CDR3 is TGCGCCAGCAGCTTCGCTAGCGGGAGGGTCAATGAGCAGTTCTTC. The variable domain in full, completed from reference TRBV5-1 and TRBJ2-1, reads KAGVTQTPRYLIKTRGQQVTLSCSPISGHRSVSWYQQTPGQGLQFLFEYFSETQRNKGNFPGRFSGRQFSNSRSEMNVSTLELGDSALYLCASSFASGRVNEQFFGPGTRLTVL.

For the CDR3, the DNA is TGCAGCGTTGAGGGGAGATTCCAAGAGACCCAGTACTTC. It is translated as CSVEGRFQETQYF. This sequence joins TRBV29-1 and TRBJ2-5; maybe TRBD2 (5 bases). The CDR3 runs 13 residues. V lost 3 bases to trimming and J lost 1 base, with 9 bases between them. Germline V gene data show CDR1 as SQVTM and CDR2 as ANQGSEA.

The chain employs TRBV25-1 and TRBJ1-4; 8 bases align to TRBD1. The germline V gene has CDR1 MGHDK and CDR2 SYGVNS. V was clipped by 1 base and J by 3 bases; unmatched bases: 4. This CDR3 has 16 amino acids. CDR3 residues: CASSESGRGPNEKLFF. The CDR3 DNA is TGTGCCAGCAGTGAATCGGGCAGGGGGCCTAATGAAAAACTGTTTTTT.

V gene TRBV12-3 or TRBV12-4 combines with J gene TRBJ2-7; TRBD2 matches 10 bases. The CDR3 sequence is 15 residues long. The V segment lost 6 bases and the J segment 3 bases; nucleotides outside the gene matches: 8. CDR3 loop: CASSLTLAGVYEQYF. In DNA form, the CDR3 reads TGTGCCAGCAGCTTAACCCTAGCGGGAGTCTACGAGCAGTACTTC.

This clonotype has only a few counts. The genes are TRBV20-1 and TRBJ2-7; 7 bases map to TRBD1. Unmatched junction bases numbered 8, after V lost 4 bases and J lost 2 bases. CDR3 size: 14 residues. Germline lookup yields CDR1 DFQATT and CDR2 SNEGSKA (reference sequence). The CDR3 protein is CSANKPQGAYEQYF. In DNA, the CDR3 is TGCAGTGCTAACAAGCCTCAGGGGGCCTACGAGCAGTACTTC.

This clonotype was counted many times. V is TRBV12-3 or TRBV12-4 and J is TRBJ1-3; the D gene is possibly TRBD1 (6 bases). Trimming cost V 5 bases and J 6 bases, with 11 bases left between them. The CDR3 has 13 amino acids. The CDR3 region is CASSTGLTNTIYF. DNA of the CDR3: TGTGCCAGCAGTACAGGGTTAACAAACACCATATATTTT.

This clonotype was observed many times. The chain carries TRBV4-2 and TRBJ1-5; the D gene is possibly TRBD1 (5 bases). There are 14 residues in the CDR3. Trimming pared 4 bases from V and 1 base from J, leaving 8 bases between. Germline-derived CDR1 and CDR2 are LGHNA and YNFKEQ. CDR3 sequence reads: CASSPRVSNQPQHF. The CDR3 DNA reads TGTGCCAGCAGCCCCAGGGTGAGCAATCAGCCCCAGCATTTT.

This chain connects TRBV4-2 to TRBJ2-2; the D gene is possibly TRBD2 (6 bases). From germline, CDR1 is LGHNA and CDR2 YNFKEQ. V lost 4 bases and J 6 bases, leaving 12 bases between the germline ends. This CDR3 has 14 residues. CDR3 DNA sequence: TGTGCCAGCAGCCCCGGGAGCTTCTCCGGGGAGCTGTTTTTT. Translated, it gives CASSPGSFSGELFF.

This clonotype has just a few counts. The rearrangement links TRBV29-1 to TRBJ2-7; the D gene is possibly TRBD1 (5 bases). CDR1 is SQVTM and CDR2 is ANQGSEA in the germline V gene. The CDR3 contains 13 residues. V dropped 6 bases and J dropped 0 bases, with 12 bases sitting between them. Here the CDR3 DNA reads TGCAGCGTCGCTAGACAGTACTCCTACGAGCAGTACTTC. Amino acid sequence: CSVARQYSYEQYF.

At least ten counts were recorded for this clonotype. V and J are TRBV7-9 and TRBJ2-1; 11 bases agree with TRBD2. With V trimmed by 5 bases and J by 5 bases, 14 bases remained unmatched. This CDR3 comprises 18 residues. Germline V lookup: CDR1 SEHNR, CDR2 FQNEAQ (reference sequence). The DNA for the CDR3 is TGTGCCAGCAGCCGGACGACTTGGGGGACTAGCGGAAACAATGAGCAGTTCTTC. Its translation is CASSRTTWGTSGNNEQFF.

This clonotype was detected a few times. This chain joins TRBV27 and TRBJ2-7; 10 nucleotides line up with TRBD2. The V gene end was trimmed by 5 bases and the J gene end by 4 bases; junction bases not matched to a gene: 8. This CDR3 spans 15 amino acids. Per germline, CDR1 MNHEY and CDR2 SMNVEV (reference sequence). CDR3 DNA: TGTGCCAGCAGTCCTCCTAGCGGGAGTTGGTACGAGCAGTACTTC. Encoded protein: CASSPPSGSWYEQYF.

The J gene is TRBJ2-1, the V gene TRBV29-1, with D tentatively TRBD1 or TRBD2 (6 bases each). The germline gives CDR1 SQVTM, CDR2 ANQGSEA. Trimming removed 3 bases at V and 7 bases at J, with 16 bases between. CDR3 size: 14 residues. This CDR3 reads CSVEGIRGGNEQFF. For the CDR3, the DNA is TGCAGCGTTGAGGGGATTAGAGGGGGGAATGAGCAGTTCTTC.

This clonotype was seen repeatedly, ten times or more. The rearrangement joins TRBV7-2 to TRBJ2-1; TRBD2 agrees at 9 bases. The germline gives CDR1 SGHTA, CDR2 FQGNSA. Trimming cost V 1 base and J 6 bases; bases outside gene matches: 1. The CDR3 runs 14 residues. For the CDR3, the DNA is TGTGCCAGCAGCTTAGATAGCGGGGGCAATGAGCAGTTCTTC. Amino acid sequence: CASSLDSGGNEQFF.